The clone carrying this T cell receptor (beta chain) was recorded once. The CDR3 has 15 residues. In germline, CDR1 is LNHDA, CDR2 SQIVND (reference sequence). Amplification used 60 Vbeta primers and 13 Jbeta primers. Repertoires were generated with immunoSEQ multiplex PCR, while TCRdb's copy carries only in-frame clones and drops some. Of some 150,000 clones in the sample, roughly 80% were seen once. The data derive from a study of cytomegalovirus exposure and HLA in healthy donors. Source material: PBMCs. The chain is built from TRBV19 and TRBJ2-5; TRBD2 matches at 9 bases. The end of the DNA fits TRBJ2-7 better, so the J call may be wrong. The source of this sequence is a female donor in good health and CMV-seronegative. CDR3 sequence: CASSNGLAGTYEQYF. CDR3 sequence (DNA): TGTGCCAGTAGTAATGGGCTAGCGGGGACCTACGAGCAGTACTTC.